This T cell receptor beta chain was obtained from a study of neurological immune-mediated disorders. This clonotype has at least ten counts. The target antigen is unknown. Study results and caveats: In HTLV-1-associated myelopathy, TCR clonal expansion was greatest, and in multiple sclerosis it was least, below healthy controls. One cluster of related CDR3 sequences contained, by phylogenetic grouping, the repertoires of 18 of 34 multiple sclerosis patients and formed a possible signature.

It was by 5'RACE with 10-nucleotide random UMIs that the cDNA was made. TCRdb passed the 5' RACE reads through MiXCR, listing each CDR3 protein once. The sample consists of roughly 65,000 distinct CDR3 sequences, roughly 5% of them appearing once. Preparation of the unsorted libraries drew on 2 million PBMCs stored at -80 C. The V segment lost 5 bases and the J segment 2 bases; nucleotides outside the gene matches: 12. The CDR3 is made up of 17 amino acids. The V gene's germline CDR1 is SGHVS and CDR2 FNYEAQ. The sequencing input was PBMCs. This chain connects TRBV7-6 to TRBJ2-3, with TRBD2 matching over 8 bases. The TCR was taken from a human donor with multiple sclerosis. The donor label of this sample is uncertain. The CDR3 DNA reads TGTGCCAGCAGCCTCTGGCGGGGGGCGGTCGACACAGATACGCAGTATTTT. Translated, it gives CASSLWRGAVDTDTQYF.